The T cell receptor (beta chain) under discussion was sequenced for a study of blood T cell repertoires in COVID-19. Study background: The United States, Italy and Spain provided the acute and convalescent COVID-19 samples. PBMCs, B-cell-depleted T cells, or T cells provided the cDNA or gDNA that made up the material.

Original processing notes: Amplified reference gene primers provided the basis for estimating nucleated cell counts. Some clones are missing from TCRdb's copy, which holds only in-frame ones; the method was immunoSEQ multiplex PCR. That table supplies the V and J calls and clone size; D and trimming were determined from the DNA. There are around 170,000 clones in the sample; roughly 78% occur only once, and around 6.3% lies in the top ten. This clone occurred a few times. Germline values: CDR1 SGHDT, CDR2 YYEEEE. The V gene lost 7 bases and the J gene lost 4 bases, with 12 bases spanning the gap. The CDR3 is 13 residues long.

V is TRBV5-6 and J is TRBJ1-5, with D hard to call. Sequenced input: peripheral blood. The TCR was taken from a man in his 70s with active or convalescent COVID-19. CDR3 nucleotides: TGTGCCAGCTCCCAATCGGAGAATCAGCCCCAGCATTTT. Translation gives CASSQSENQPQHF.